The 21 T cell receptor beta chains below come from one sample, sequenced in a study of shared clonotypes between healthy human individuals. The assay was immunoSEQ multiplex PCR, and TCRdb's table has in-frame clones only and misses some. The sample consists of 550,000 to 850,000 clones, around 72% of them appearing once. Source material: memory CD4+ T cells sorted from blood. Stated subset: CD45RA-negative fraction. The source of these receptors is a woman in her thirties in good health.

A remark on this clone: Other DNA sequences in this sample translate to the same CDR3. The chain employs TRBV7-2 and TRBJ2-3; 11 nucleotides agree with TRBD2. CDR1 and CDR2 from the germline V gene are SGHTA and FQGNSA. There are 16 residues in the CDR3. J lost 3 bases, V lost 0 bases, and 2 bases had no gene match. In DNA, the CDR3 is TGTGCCAGCAGCTTAGCAAGACTAGCGGGGACAGATACGCAGTATTTT. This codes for CASSLARLAGTDTQYF.

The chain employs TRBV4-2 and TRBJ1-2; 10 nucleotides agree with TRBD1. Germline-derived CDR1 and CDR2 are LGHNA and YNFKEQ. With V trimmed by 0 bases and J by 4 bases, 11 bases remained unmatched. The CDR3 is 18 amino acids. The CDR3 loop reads CASSQEAGTGDNFYGYTF. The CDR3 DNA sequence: TGTGCCAGCAGCCAAGAAGCGGGGACAGGGGATAACTTCTATGGCTACACCTTC.

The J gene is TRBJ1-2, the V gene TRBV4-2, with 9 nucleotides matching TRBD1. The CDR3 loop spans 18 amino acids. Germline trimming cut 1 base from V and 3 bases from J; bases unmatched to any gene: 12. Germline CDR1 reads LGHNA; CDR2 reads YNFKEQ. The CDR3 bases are TGTGCCAGCAGCCAAGTGGGACAGGGTGGGTTTGTTGACTATGGCTACACCTTC. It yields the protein CASSQVGQGGFVDYGYTF.

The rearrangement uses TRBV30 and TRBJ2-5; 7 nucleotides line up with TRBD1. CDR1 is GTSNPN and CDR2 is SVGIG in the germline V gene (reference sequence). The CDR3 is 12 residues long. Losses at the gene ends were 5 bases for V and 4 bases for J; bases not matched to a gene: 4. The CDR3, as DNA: TGTGCCTGGGGGGACAGTGGAGAGACCCAGTACTTC. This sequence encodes CAWGDSGETQYF.

The CDR3 loop is CASSGLEGTDTQYF. The DNA of the CDR3 is TGTGCCAGCTCAGGATTAGAGGGCACAGATACGCAGTATTTT. The V and J genes are TRBV18 and TRBJ2-3; no definite D call. The CDR3 spans 14 residues. Germline CDR1 reads KGHSH; CDR2 reads LQKENI. V was pared by 5 bases and J by 1 base, with 10 bases between.

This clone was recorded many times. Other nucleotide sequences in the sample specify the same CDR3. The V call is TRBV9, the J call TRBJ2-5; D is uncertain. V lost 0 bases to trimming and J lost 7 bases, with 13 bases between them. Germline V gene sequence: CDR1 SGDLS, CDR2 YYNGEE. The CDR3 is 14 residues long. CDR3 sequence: CASSVGGGTGTQYF. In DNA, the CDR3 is TGTGCCAGCAGCGTAGGCGGTGGCACGGGGACCCAGTACTTC.

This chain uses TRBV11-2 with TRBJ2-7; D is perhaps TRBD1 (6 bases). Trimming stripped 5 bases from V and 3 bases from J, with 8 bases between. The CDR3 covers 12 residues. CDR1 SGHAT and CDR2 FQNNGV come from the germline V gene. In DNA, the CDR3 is TGTGCCAGCAGCCGCAGGGGCTACGAGCAGTACTTC. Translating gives CASSRRGYEQYF.

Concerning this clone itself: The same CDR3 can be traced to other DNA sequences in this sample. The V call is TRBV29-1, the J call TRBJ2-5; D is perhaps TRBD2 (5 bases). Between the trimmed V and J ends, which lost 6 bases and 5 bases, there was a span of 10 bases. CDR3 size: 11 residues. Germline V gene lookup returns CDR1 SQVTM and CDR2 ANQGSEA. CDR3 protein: CSVGGGETQYF. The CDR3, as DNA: TGCAGCGTCGGTGGCGGGGAGACCCAGTACTTC.

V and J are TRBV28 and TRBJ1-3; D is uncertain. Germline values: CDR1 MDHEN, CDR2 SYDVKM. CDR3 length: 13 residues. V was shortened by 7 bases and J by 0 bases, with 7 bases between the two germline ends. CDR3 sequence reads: CASKVGSGNTIYF. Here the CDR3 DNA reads TGTGCCAGCAAGGTGGGCTCTGGAAACACCATATATTTT.

CDR3 in DNA: TGTGCCAGCAGTTCGAGCGGAGGCCTCTACGAGCAGTACTTC. Its protein is CASSSSGGLYEQYF. This chain connects TRBV2 to TRBJ2-7; a possible D gene is TRBD2 (5 bases). Per the germline V gene, CDR1 is SNHLY and CDR2 is FYNNEI. The CDR3 consists of 14 residues. V lost 5 bases to trimming and J lost 3 bases, with 14 bases between them.

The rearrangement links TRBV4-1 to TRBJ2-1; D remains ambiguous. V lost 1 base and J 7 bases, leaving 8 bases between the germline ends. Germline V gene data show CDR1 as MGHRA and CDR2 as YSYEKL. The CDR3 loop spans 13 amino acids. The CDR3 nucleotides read TGCGCCAGCAGCCAAGGAGTCTTAAATGAGCAGTTCTTC. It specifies CASSQGVLNEQFF.

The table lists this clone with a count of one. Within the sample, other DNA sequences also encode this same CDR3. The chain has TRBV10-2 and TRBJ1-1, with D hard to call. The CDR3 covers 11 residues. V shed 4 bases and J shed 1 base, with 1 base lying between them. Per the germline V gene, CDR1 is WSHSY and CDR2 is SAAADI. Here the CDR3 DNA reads TGCGCCAGCAGTGGGAACACTGAAGCTTTCTTT. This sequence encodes CASSGNTEAFF.

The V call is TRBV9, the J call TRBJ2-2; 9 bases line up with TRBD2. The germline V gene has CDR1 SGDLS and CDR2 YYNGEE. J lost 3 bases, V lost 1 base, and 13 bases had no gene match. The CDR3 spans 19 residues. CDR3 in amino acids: CASSVRGGRVSEDTGELFF. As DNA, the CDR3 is TGTGCCAGCAGCGTACGTGGCGGGAGGGTCAGTGAGGACACCGGGGAGCTGTTTTTT.

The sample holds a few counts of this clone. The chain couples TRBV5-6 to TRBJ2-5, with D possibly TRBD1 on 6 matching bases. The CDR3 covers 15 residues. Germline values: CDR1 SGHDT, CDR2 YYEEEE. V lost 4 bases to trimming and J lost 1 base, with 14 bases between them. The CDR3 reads CASSPRRGVQETQYF. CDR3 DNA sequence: TGTGCCAGCAGCCCCCGCAGGGGCGTCCAAGAGACCCAGTACTTC.

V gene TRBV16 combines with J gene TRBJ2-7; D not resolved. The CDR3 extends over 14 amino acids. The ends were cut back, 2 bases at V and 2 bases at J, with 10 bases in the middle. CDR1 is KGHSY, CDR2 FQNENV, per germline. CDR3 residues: CASSQRFRTYEQYF. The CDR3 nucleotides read TGTGCCAGCAGCCAACGGTTCAGAACCTACGAGCAGTACTTC.

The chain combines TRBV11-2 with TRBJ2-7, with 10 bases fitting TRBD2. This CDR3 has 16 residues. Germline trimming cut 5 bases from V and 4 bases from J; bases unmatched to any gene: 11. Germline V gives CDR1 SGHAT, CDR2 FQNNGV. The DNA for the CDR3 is TGTGCCAGCAGCCTTCTGGCTAGCGGGAGTTCTTACGAGCAGTACTTC. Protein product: CASSLLASGSSYEQYF.

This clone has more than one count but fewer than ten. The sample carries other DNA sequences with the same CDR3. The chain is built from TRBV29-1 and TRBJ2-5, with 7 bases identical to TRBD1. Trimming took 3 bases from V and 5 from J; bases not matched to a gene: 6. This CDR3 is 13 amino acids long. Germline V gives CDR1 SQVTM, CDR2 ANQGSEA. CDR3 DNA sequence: TGCAGCGTTGAGCGAGGGGGCGCCGAGACCCAGTACTTC. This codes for CSVERGGAETQYF.

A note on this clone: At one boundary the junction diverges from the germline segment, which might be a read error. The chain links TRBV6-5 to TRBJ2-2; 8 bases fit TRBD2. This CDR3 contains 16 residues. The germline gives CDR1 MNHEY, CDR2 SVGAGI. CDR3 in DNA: TGTGCCAGCAGTTACTCGCGTAGCGGGAACACTGGGGAGCTGTTTTTT. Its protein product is CASSYSRSGNTGELFF.

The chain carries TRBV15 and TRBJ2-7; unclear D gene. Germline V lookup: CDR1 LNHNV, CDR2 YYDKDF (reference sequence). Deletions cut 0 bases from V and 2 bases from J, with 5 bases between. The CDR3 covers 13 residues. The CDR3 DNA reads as TGTGCCACCAGCAGAGATACCACCTACGAGCAGTACTTC. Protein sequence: CATSRDTTYEQYF.

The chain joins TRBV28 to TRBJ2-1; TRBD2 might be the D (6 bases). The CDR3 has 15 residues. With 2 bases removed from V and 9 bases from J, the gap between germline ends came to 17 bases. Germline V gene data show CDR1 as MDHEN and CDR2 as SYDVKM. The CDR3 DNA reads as TGTGCCAGCAGTTTAGGGGGGAGGAGTTTATCTGAGCAGTTCTTC. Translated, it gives CASSLGGRSLSEQFF.

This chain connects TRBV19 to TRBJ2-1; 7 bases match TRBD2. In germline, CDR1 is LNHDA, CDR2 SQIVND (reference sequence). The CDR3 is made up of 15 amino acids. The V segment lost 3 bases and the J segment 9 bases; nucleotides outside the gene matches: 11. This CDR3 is CASSIQREGRSEQFF. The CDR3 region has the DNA TGTGCCAGTAGTATTCAGCGGGAAGGGAGGAGTGAGCAGTTCTTC.